Shown below are 2 T cell receptor beta chains from a single sample sequenced in a study of cytomegalovirus exposure and HLA in healthy donors. Vbeta (60) and Jbeta (13) primers were used in the PCR. Repertoires were generated with immunoSEQ multiplex PCR, while TCRdb's copy carries only in-frame clones and drops some. The sample lists about 160,000 clones, 55% to 80% occurring once. The source material was PBMCs. The origin of the receptors is a woman aged 18 to 35 in good health and CMV-seropositive.

This clone was seen a handful of times. The chain uses TRBV5-4 and TRBJ2-3; 7 bases align to TRBD1. Germline CDR1 reads SGHNT; CDR2 reads YYREEE (reference sequence). The V and J ends lost 2 bases and 2 bases, in that order; junction bases with no gene match: 8. This CDR3 has 16 amino acids. The CDR3 is CASSFQDRPLTDTQYF. The CDR3 DNA follows: TGTGCCAGCAGCTTCCAGGACAGGCCCCTCACAGATACGCAGTATTTT.

This rearrangement joins TRBV4-2 to TRBJ2-5; 10 nucleotides agree with TRBD2. The J call may be faulty, since TRBJ2-7 better matches the DNA end. Per the germline V gene, CDR1 is LGHNA and CDR2 is YNFKEQ. The CDR3 spans 16 residues. This CDR3 reads CASSPTGASGRNEQYF. The CDR3 nucleotides are TGTGCCAGCAGCCCGACGGGGGCTAGCGGGAGAAACGAGCAGTACTTC.